One and the same sample provided the 25 T cell receptor beta chains below, sequenced in a study of T cell repertoires in cytomegalovirus infection. TCRdb used MiXCR to reprocess the reads, holding one entry per CDR3 protein. This sample yields some 940,000 distinct CDR3 sequences, of which around 32% are seen a single time; roughly an eighth belongs to the top ten. Antigens for these TCRs are unknown. The material was cultured CD8+ T cells from PBMCs, obtained from culture after CMV antigen stimulation. The receptors derive from a human donor in good health (CMV status not recorded). Some clones in this sample may be carry-over from other donors' samples.

This clonotype was seen only a few times. The chain couples TRBV27 to TRBJ1-1; 7 bases agree with TRBD1. The J segment lost 4 bases and the V segment lost 6 bases, leaving 8 bases of the junction unmatched. This CDR3 is 14 amino acids long. The V gene's germline CDR1 is MNHEY and CDR2 SMNVEV (reference sequence). CDR3 in amino acids: CASSPQGFVTEAFF. The CDR3 bases are TGTGCCAGCAGCCCACAGGGGTTTGTCACTGAAGCTTTCTTT.

This chain links TRBV11-3 with TRBJ2-2; TRBD1 matches at 7 bases. Trimming cost V 2 bases and J 6 bases; bases outside gene matches: 6. Germline lookup yields CDR1 SGHNT and CDR2 YENEEA. This CDR3 is 15 amino acids long. The CDR3 DNA sequence: TGTGCCAGCAGCTTACGAACAGGGGTACCCGGGGAGCTGTTTTTT. This gives the protein CASSLRTGVPGELFF.

Turning to this clonotype: A much larger clone sits a single nucleotide away, making a read error possible. Lacking the conserved final phenylalanine or tryptophan, this CDR3 likely reflects a read error. CDR3 in DNA: TGTGCCAGCAGCCAACCTTTTGGTAATTCACCCCTCCACTTA. It codes for CASSQPFGNSPLHL. The gene calls are TRBV4-2 and TRBJ1-6; no definite D call. The germline gives CDR1 LGHNA, CDR2 YNFKEQ. This CDR3 region has 14 residues. Deletions cut 2 bases from V and 6 bases from J, with 8 bases between.

This sequence joins TRBV7-8 and TRBJ2-1; D is unclear. CDR1 is SGHVS and CDR2 is FQNEAQ in the germline V gene. This CDR3 has 15 amino acids. The V end was cut by 5 bases, the J end by 1 base, with 12 bases between. This CDR3 reads CASSPWSGSYNEQFF. CDR3 in DNA: TGTGCCAGCAGCCCTTGGAGTGGGTCCTACAATGAGCAGTTCTTC.

This clonotype was seen a few times. The chain recombines TRBV6-6 with TRBJ2-7; 7 nucleotides agree with TRBD1. V gave up 5 bases and J gave up 3 bases; unmatched junction bases: 10. The CDR3 is made up of 15 amino acids. From germline, CDR1 is MNHNY and CDR2 SVGAGI (reference sequence). The CDR3 bases are TGTGCCAGCAGTGCGAGAACCGGGACAGTCTACGAGCAGTACGTC. Protein: CASSARTGTVYEQYV.

This clonotype was observed once. The V call is TRBV12-3 or TRBV12-4, the J call TRBJ2-2; 9 bases match TRBD1. V trimming: 5 bases; J trimming: 7 bases; junction bases outside the gene matches: 5. The CDR3 runs to 14 residues. The CDR3 loop is CASSPRDRDGELFF. The CDR3 coding sequence is TGTGCCAGCAGTCCCAGGGACAGGGACGGGGAGCTGTTTTTT.

This clonotype has at least ten counts. The rearrangement links TRBV10-3 to TRBJ1-2; TRBD1 aligns across 9 bases. V was clipped by 8 bases and J by 5 bases; unmatched bases: 12. CDR3 length: 15 amino acids. CDR1 and CDR2 from the germline V gene are ENHRY and SYGVKD. In nucleotides, the CDR3 is TGTGCCATCGGGAGCTACACCGGGACAGGGTATGGCTACACCTTC. Amino acids: CAIGSYTGTGYGYTF.

Many counts were recorded for this clonotype. This rearrangement joins TRBV7-3 to TRBJ2-7; D uncertain. Germline CDR1 and CDR2: SGHTA and FQGTGA. Between the trimmed V and J ends, which lost 5 bases and 7 bases, there was a span of 27 bases. This CDR3 spans 17 amino acids. CDR3 sequence: CASSPGKTVVSLFEQYV. The CDR3 DNA follows: TGTGCCAGCAGCCCCGGCAAAACGGTTGTCAGCCTTTTTGAGCAGTACGTC.

This clonotype turned up a few times. This rearrangement joins TRBV12-3 or TRBV12-4 to TRBJ1-2; D is perhaps TRBD1 (5 bases). CDR3 length: 15 residues. Deletions cut 6 bases from V and 8 bases from J, with 22 bases between. The CDR3 DNA reads TGTGCCAGCAGACCACCGGGACTCCTAGCCTTAGGCTACACCTTC. Translated: CASRPPGLLALGYTF.

This clonotype has only a few counts. This chain uses TRBV29-1 with TRBJ2-3, with 8 bases identical to TRBD1. The CDR3 has 15 amino acids. The J segment lost 4 bases and the V segment lost 0 bases, leaving 6 bases of the junction unmatched. The germline gives CDR1 SQVTM, CDR2 ANQGSEA. The CDR3 reads CSVEDLTGEADTQYF. Here the CDR3 DNA reads TGCAGCGTTGAAGATCTGACAGGGGAGGCAGATACGCAGTATTTT.

This clonotype showed up just a few times. For the CDR3, the DNA is TGTGCCAGCAGCTTTGGGTTGACCGGGGAGCTGTTTTTT. As protein: CASSFGLTGELFF. The chain is built from TRBV7-2 and TRBJ2-2; D is unresolved. Germline CDR1 is SGHTA and CDR2 is FQGNSA. V was shortened by 3 bases and J by 5 bases, with 7 bases between the two germline ends. The CDR3 runs to 13 residues.

This clonotype has only a few counts. V gene TRBV6-1 combines with J gene TRBJ1-6; D is perhaps TRBD1 (5 bases). CDR3 length: 13 amino acids. Trimming pared 5 bases from V and 10 bases from J, leaving 12 bases between. Germline V gene lookup returns CDR1 MNHNS and CDR2 SASEGT. The DNA for the CDR3 is TGTGCCAGCAGTTATGAGGGGAGCTCACCCCTCCACTTT. Residues: CASSYEGSSPLHF.

In this sample, this clonotype turned up a few times. The chain links TRBV6-5 to TRBJ2-2, with 10 bases identical to TRBD2. Germline CDR1 MNHEY, CDR2 SVGAGI. After removal of 5 bases from V and 5 bases from J, the junction contained 11 bases not matched to a gene. The CDR3 spans 17 residues. CDR3 bases: TGTGCCAGCAGTCACAGGGTAGCGGGGGGAAGGACCGGGGAGCTGTTTTTT. It is translated as CASSHRVAGGRTGELFF.

A note on this clonotype: Germline and junction disagree at one end, which may indicate a read error. The gene calls are TRBV7-3 and TRBJ2-5; D may be TRBD2 (6 bases). This CDR3 contains 19 residues. CDR1 and CDR2 from the germline V gene are SGHTA and FQGTGA. The DNA of the CDR3 is TGTGCCAGCAACTTAGACGGGGAACGGGAGCCGGACTTCCAAGAGACCCAGTACTTC. This encodes CASNLDGEREPDFQETQYF.

The J gene is TRBJ2-7, the V gene TRBV7-8; weak D call: TRBD1 (6 bases). The germline V and J ends were trimmed by 2 bases and 4 bases, with 15 bases remaining between them. CDR3 length: 15 residues. Germline CDR1 and CDR2: SGHVS and FQNEAQ. The CDR3 spells CASSLIQGRIYEQYF. CDR3 coding DNA: TGTGCCAGCAGCTTAATACAGGGACGTATTTACGAGCAGTACTTC.

The rearrangement joins TRBV7-9 to TRBJ2-4, with D tentatively TRBD1 or TRBD2 (6 bases each). V was cut by 2 bases and J by 3 bases, with 14 bases left in between. The CDR3 is 16 amino acids. In germline, CDR1 is SEHNR, CDR2 FQNEAQ (reference sequence). The CDR3 reads CASSLTAGGDKNIQYF. For the CDR3, the DNA is TGTGCCAGCAGCTTAACGGCCGGGGGCGACAAAAACATTCAGTACTTC.

The chain recombines TRBV6-6 with TRBJ2-2; D gene unclear. The CDR3 is 14 amino acids. Germline loops: CDR1 MNHNY, CDR2 SVGAGI (reference sequence). V lost 6 bases, J lost 3 bases, and 11 bases lay in between. In DNA, the CDR3 is TGTGCCAGCAGACATTTACAGTACACCGGGGAGCTGTTTTTT. Its translation is CASRHLQYTGELFF.

This clonotype was counted many times. The chain combines TRBV5-4 with TRBJ1-2, with D possibly matching TRBD1 (5 bases). The germline gives CDR1 SGHNT, CDR2 YYREEE (reference sequence). This CDR3 is built from 16 residues. Trimming left V 0 bases short and J 4 bases short, with 16 bases between. The CDR3 DNA reads as TGTGCCAGCAGCTTGGGATTCCCCGGGACCGGCTATGGCTACACCTTC. This encodes CASSLGFPGTGYGYTF.

This clonotype has just one count. In DNA, the CDR3 is TGTGCCAGCGTCTTGGAAGGGAGCCCGAACACCGGGGAGCTGTTTTTT. As protein: CASVLEGSPNTGELFF. The rearrangement links TRBV19 to TRBJ2-2; D is perhaps TRBD2 (5 bases). The CDR3 runs to 16 residues. From germline, CDR1 is LNHDA and CDR2 SQIVND (reference sequence). V dropped 9 bases and J dropped 0 bases, with 17 bases sitting between them.

This sequence joins TRBV28 and TRBJ2-3; D not resolved. Germline V gives CDR1 MDHEN, CDR2 SYDVKM. Between the trimmed V and J ends, which lost 6 bases and 0 bases, there was a span of 13 bases. The CDR3 contains 15 residues. The CDR3 protein is CASSKERVSTDTQYF. CDR3 in DNA: TGTGCCAGCAGCAAGGAAAGGGTTAGCACAGATACGCAGTATTTT.

The chain links TRBV7-9 to TRBJ1-4, with unresolved D. The CDR3 totals 14 residues. Germline assignment: CDR1 SEHNR and CDR2 FQNEAQ (reference sequence). V lost 0 bases to trimming and J lost 7 bases, with 9 bases between them. The CDR3 coding sequence is TGTGCCAGCAGCTTAGCCAGGACGTTTGAAAAACTGTTTTTT. As protein: CASSLARTFEKLFF.

The table lists this clonotype with many counts. The V call is TRBV11-2, the J call TRBJ1-2; 9 bases agree with TRBD1. The J segment lost 4 bases and the V segment lost 4 bases, leaving 4 bases of the junction unmatched. CDR1 is SGHAT and CDR2 is FQNNGV in the germline V gene. The CDR3 runs 14 residues. The CDR3 region has the DNA TGTGCCAGCAGCTCGGGACAGGGCCCCTATGGCTACACCTTC. Encoded protein: CASSSGQGPYGYTF.

The J gene is TRBJ1-4, the V gene TRBV19; no firm D call. The germline V gene has CDR1 LNHDA and CDR2 SQIVND (reference sequence). Trimming cost V 3 bases and J 0 bases, with 8 bases left between them. The CDR3 sequence is 15 residues long. CDR3 sequence (DNA): TGTGCCAGTAGTATGGAAGCTGCAACTAATGAAAAACTGTTTTTT. Its translation is CASSMEAATNEKLFF.

V is TRBV6-2 or TRBV6-3 and J is TRBJ2-7; D possibly corresponds to TRBD1 (6 bases). CDR1 MNHEY and CDR2 SVGEGT come from the germline V gene. Between the trimmed V and J ends, which lost 4 bases and 3 bases, there was a span of 19 bases. The CDR3 has 16 residues. The CDR3 reads CASSWGPGFKNYEQYV. Written as DNA, the CDR3 is TGTGCCAGCAGTTGGGGGCCGGGTTTTAAAAACTACGAGCAGTACGTC.

This chain joins TRBV28 and TRBJ2-7; 7 nucleotides match TRBD1. This CDR3 contains 15 residues. V lost 5 bases and J lost 0; bases outside the gene matches: 7. The germline V gene has CDR1 MDHEN and CDR2 SYDVKM. CDR3 DNA: TGTGCCAGCAGTATAGGGACAGAAAGCTCCTACGAGCAGTACGTC. It encodes CASSIGTESSYEQYV.